The 29 T cell receptor beta chains given below trace back to one sample, sequenced in a study of T cell responses to AZD1222 COVID-19 vaccine listed by TCRdb under 2021. The time point label for this specimen denotes: baseline before first vaccination. The method was the immunoSEQ multiplex PCR assay. TCRdb's version of the immuneACCESS table is confined to in-frame rearrangements and falls short of the full clone set. An unresolved V gene accounts for under half of the shortfall where checked; the remainder is of unknown origin. This sample is represented by under 200,000 clones; around 94% of them were singletons. The ten largest clones represent approximately 0.6% of the sample. Sequencing was performed on peripheral blood, taken on day 0 of AZD1222 vaccination. These receptors all come from an adult in good health.

The V and J genes are TRBV2 and TRBJ1-5, with D uncertain. The CDR3 is 13 amino acids. V was clipped by 6 bases and J by 3 bases, with 9 bases between them. Germline CDR1 and CDR2: SNHLY and FYNNEI. DNA for the CDR3: TGTGCCAGCAGATCCCGCCACAATCAGCCCCAGCATTTT. Protein product: CASRSRHNQPQHF.

J is TRBJ1-6 and V is TRBV27; 9 nucleotides align to TRBD1. V lost 5 bases and J lost 7; bases outside the gene matches: 9. Germline-derived CDR1 and CDR2 are MNHEY and SMNVEV (reference sequence). This CDR3 is 16 amino acids long. CDR3 sequence reads: CASSHGTGWANSPLHF. DNA of the CDR3: TGTGCCAGCAGTCACGGGACAGGGTGGGCGAATTCACCCCTCCACTTT.

This clone appeared a single time. The chain has TRBV5-5 and TRBJ2-2; D is uncertain. Per the germline V gene, CDR1 is SGHKS and CDR2 is YYEKEE (reference sequence). The CDR3 spans 18 residues. Trimming took off 0 bases at V and 0 bases at J, with 15 bases between the two ends. This CDR3 is CASSLAFRGATNTGELFF. The CDR3 coding sequence is TGTGCCAGCAGCTTGGCTTTCAGAGGCGCCACGAACACCGGGGAGCTGTTTTTT.

The chain joins TRBV27 to TRBJ2-3; tentatively, D is TRBD2 (6 bases). Germline V gene sequence: CDR1 MNHEY, CDR2 SMNVEV (reference sequence). V was shortened by 2 bases and J by 6 bases, with 12 bases between the two germline ends. There are 14 residues in the CDR3. The CDR3 bases are TGTGCCAGCAGTTTAGTCGGCGGGACTGATACGCAGTATTTT. Residues: CASSLVGGTDTQYF.

In nucleotides, the CDR3 is TGTGCCATCAGTGAGTCCCGGCCCCAGAACACTGAAGCTTTCTTT. Its protein is CAISESRPQNTEAFF. This chain joins TRBV10-3 and TRBJ1-1, with D hard to call. Between the trimmed V and J ends, which lost 0 bases and 1 base, there was a span of 9 bases. Germline loops: CDR1 ENHRY, CDR2 SYGVKD. The CDR3 covers 15 residues.

This rearrangement joins TRBV27 to TRBJ2-1; D possibly corresponds to TRBD1 (6 bases). The CDR3 runs to 19 residues. Trimming removed 2 bases from V and 0 bases from J, with 20 bases in between. Germline V lookup: CDR1 MNHEY, CDR2 SMNVEV (reference sequence). The CDR3 reads CASSLRGRRGTSSYNEQFF. As DNA, the CDR3 is TGTGCCAGCAGTTTAAGGGGGAGACGCGGAACGAGCTCCTACAATGAGCAGTTCTTC.

V is TRBV2 and J is TRBJ1-6; perhaps TRBD1 as D (6 bases). Germline CDR1 reads SNHLY; CDR2 reads FYNNEI. The length of the CDR3 is 17 residues. Trimming pared 10 bases from V and 0 bases from J, leaving 19 bases between. CDR3 DNA sequence: TGTGCCACCCAAAAATGGGGGCTTCACTCCTATAATTCACCCCTCCACTTT. It is translated as CATQKWGLHSYNSPLHF.

The chain is built from TRBV9 and TRBJ2-1, with 8 nucleotides matching TRBD1. CDR3 length: 16 amino acids. Germline CDR1 and CDR2: SGDLS and YYNGEE. V dropped 4 bases and J dropped 8; count of bases not matched to a gene: 14. The CDR3, as DNA: TGTGCCAGCAGCCTTCGACAGGGGAGAGTCAGCGATGAGCAGTTCTTC. Protein product: CASSLRQGRVSDEQFF. Full variable domain (remainder filled in from reference TRBV9 and TRBJ2-1): DSGVTQTPKHLITATGQRVTLRCSPRSGDLSVYWYQQSLDQGLQFLIQYYNGEERAKGNILERFSAQQFPDLHSELNLSSLELGDSALYFCASSLRQGRVSDEQFFGPGTRLTVL.

V gene TRBV10-3 combines with J gene TRBJ1-1, with unresolved D. The V gene lost 11 bases and the J gene lost 5 bases, with 21 bases spanning the gap. The CDR3 has 14 residues. Looked up from germline, CDR1 is ENHRY and CDR2 is SYGVKD. DNA for the CDR3: TGTGCCCCCCCACGCCATTTGACGGAAACTGAAGCTTTCTTT. It translates to CAPPRHLTETEAFF.

CDR3 DNA sequence: TGTGCCAGCAGCCAAGCCTACAGGGGCTCTGGAAACACCATATATTTT. It translates to CASSQAYRGSGNTIYF. V usage is TRBV14 and J usage is TRBJ1-3, with 7 positions matching TRBD1. The CDR3 runs to 16 residues. CDR1 and CDR2 (germline): SGHDN, FVKESK. Unmatched junction bases numbered 3, after V lost 1 base and J lost 0 bases. The complete variable domain, with remaining parts taken from reference TRBV14 and TRBJ1-3, reads EAGVTQFPSHSVIEKGQTVTLRCDPISGHDNLYWYRRVMGKEIKFLLHFVKESKQDESGMPNNRFLAERTGGTYSTLKVQPAELEDSGVYFCASSQAYRGSGNTIYFGEGSWLTVV.

This sequence joins TRBV5-1 and TRBJ2-1; D may be TRBD1 (5 bases). V was cut by 0 bases and J by 2 bases, with 9 bases left in between. The CDR3 is made up of 15 amino acids. Germline lookup yields CDR1 SGHRS and CDR2 YFSETQ. The CDR3 DNA reads TGCGCCAGCAGCTTGGACGGACAAGCCTACAATGAGCAGTTCTTC. Encoded protein: CASSLDGQAYNEQFF.

The rearrangement uses TRBV4-1 and TRBJ2-5, with a possible D match to TRBD1 (6 bases). V shed 2 bases and J shed 2 bases, with 9 bases lying between them. The germline CDR1 and CDR2 sequences are MGHRA and YSYEKL. The CDR3 length is 14 residues. The CDR3 is CASSQTGIQETQYF. CDR3 in DNA: TGCGCCAGCAGCCAAACAGGGATACAAGAGACCCAGTACTTC.

The chain employs TRBV5-1 and TRBJ2-5, with D possibly TRBD1 on 6 matching bases. Germline assignment: CDR1 SGHRS and CDR2 YFSETQ. V lost 0 bases and J 2 bases, leaving 14 bases between the germline ends. The CDR3 is 16 amino acids. The CDR3 reads CASSLGATGAQETQYF. CDR3 nucleotides: TGCGCCAGCAGCTTGGGGGCGACAGGAGCTCAAGAGACCCAGTACTTC.

CDR3 nucleotide sequence: TGCAGCGTTGAGGACAGGGGGTTGAACACTGAAGCTTTCTTT. Residues: CSVEDRGLNTEAFF. The chain joins TRBV29-1 to TRBJ1-1; TRBD1 matches 10 bases. After removal of 3 bases from V and 0 bases from J, the junction contained 1 base not matched to a gene. Germline CDR1 reads SQVTM; CDR2 reads ANQGSEA. This CDR3 is built from 14 residues.

This clone was counted once. This chain joins TRBV28 and TRBJ2-7; no firm D call. In germline, CDR1 is MDHEN, CDR2 SYDVKM. The CDR3 extends over 15 amino acids. The ends were cut back, 5 bases at V and 4 bases at J, with 18 bases in the middle. The CDR3: CASSPTPGSYYEQYF. CDR3 nucleotides: TGTGCCAGCAGTCCAACCCCCGGGTCTTATTACGAGCAGTACTTC.

The V and J genes are TRBV27 and TRBJ1-1, with D possibly being TRBD1 (6 bases). Germline V gene sequence: CDR1 MNHEY, CDR2 SMNVEV (reference sequence). Trimming removed 7 bases from V and 4 bases from J, with 25 bases in between. The CDR3 length is 17 residues. Here the CDR3 DNA reads TGTGCCAGCATGCCGCCGGGCCGGGACATACCCTCCACTGAAGCTTTCTTT. Translating gives CASMPPGRDIPSTEAFF.

This chain uses TRBV5-5 with TRBJ1-3, with no clear D. This CDR3 has 16 residues. Trimming removed 6 bases at V and 0 bases at J, with 16 bases between. Germline assignment: CDR1 SGHKS and CDR2 YYEKEE (reference sequence). CDR3 loop: CASTKTLLLSGNTIYF. The DNA for the CDR3 is TGTGCCAGCACCAAGACTCTTCTCCTCTCTGGAAACACCATATATTTT. The full variable domain, in which reference TRBV5-5 and TRBJ1-3 provide the parts outside the CDR3, is DAGVTQSPTHLIKTRGQQVTLRCSPISGHKSVSWYQQVLGQGPQFIFQYYEKEERGRGNFPDRFSARQFPNYSSELNVNALLLGDSALYLCASTKTLLLSGNTIYFGEGSWLTVV.

V is TRBV3-1 (or the pseudogene TRBV3-2) and J is TRBJ2-5; D is ambiguous. V was cut by 2 bases and J by 2 bases, with 9 bases left in between. Germline V gives CDR1 LGHDT, CDR2 YNNKEL (reference sequence). The CDR3 loop spans 14 amino acids. CDR3 residues: CASSQLRFQETQYF. CDR3 in DNA: TGTGCCAGCAGCCAATTAAGATTTCAAGAGACCCAGTACTTC.

The rearrangement uses TRBV5-4 and TRBJ2-3; 8 nucleotides align to TRBD2. Germline loops: CDR1 SGHNT, CDR2 YYREEE (reference sequence). The ends lost 3 bases at V and 6 bases at J; junction bases unmatched: 6. CDR3 length: 14 amino acids. CDR3 sequence: CASSSSGSPDTQYF. For the CDR3, the DNA is TGTGCCAGCAGCTCCAGCGGGAGCCCGGATACGCAGTATTTT. Supplemented by reference TRBV5-4 and TRBJ2-3, the full variable domain reads ETGVTQSPTHLIKTRGQQVTLRCSSQSGHNTVSWYQQALGQGPQFIFQYYREEENGRGNFPPRFSGLQFPNYSSELNVNALELDDSALYLCASSSSGSPDTQYFGPGTRLTVL.

The gene calls are TRBV25-1 and TRBJ2-7; D not certain. The CDR3 is made up of 11 amino acids. Germline CDR1 reads MGHDK; CDR2 reads SYGVNS. Trimming cost V 4 bases and J 4 bases, with 5 bases left between them. The DNA for the CDR3 is TGTGCCAGCAGTGCCCCGTACGAGCAGTACTTC. Encoded protein: CASSAPYEQYF.

V and J are TRBV7-9 and TRBJ2-7; possibly TRBD1 for D (6 bases). The germline V gene encodes CDR1 SEHNR and CDR2 FQNEAQ (reference sequence). Between the trimmed V and J ends, which lost 6 bases and 6 bases, there was a span of 15 bases. The CDR3 extends over 13 amino acids. The CDR3 DNA reads as TGTGCCAGCAGACAGGGAAATGTAGGCGAGCAGTACTTC. Protein product: CASRQGNVGEQYF.

This chain links TRBV28 with TRBJ2-3; no clear D. Germline V lookup: CDR1 MDHEN, CDR2 SYDVKM. The V and J ends lost 5 bases and 2 bases respectively, with 14 bases between them. This CDR3 contains 15 residues. This CDR3 reads CASSPLRPITDTQYF. Written as DNA, the CDR3 is TGTGCCAGCAGTCCCCTCCGGCCGATCACAGATACGCAGTATTTT.

The chain uses TRBV14 and TRBJ2-3; D is possibly TRBD1 or TRBD2 (5 bases each). This CDR3 is 15 amino acids long. V gave up 0 bases and J gave up 1 base, with 8 bases separating them. CDR1 is SGHDN, CDR2 FVKESK, per germline. The DNA of the CDR3 is TGTGCCAGCAGCCAAGATGAGGGGCGCACAGATACGCAGTATTTT. This sequence encodes CASSQDEGRTDTQYF.

The chain joins TRBV27 to TRBJ2-7; perhaps D is TRBD1 or TRBD2 (5 bases each). This CDR3 contains 15 residues. Between the trimmed V and J ends, which lost 6 bases and 1 base, there was a span of 16 bases. Germline V gives CDR1 MNHEY, CDR2 SMNVEV (reference sequence). In DNA, the CDR3 is TGTGCCAGCAGCACAGACGGGACCGAGTCCTACGAGCAGTACTTC. As protein: CASSTDGTESYEQYF.

The CDR3 is CATLAGGLDTQYF. CDR3 nucleotides: TGTGCCACTCTAGCGGGAGGGCTGGATACGCAGTATTTT. The rearrangement uses TRBV10-3 and TRBJ2-3, with 12 bases fitting TRBD2. Per germline, CDR1 ENHRY and CDR2 SYGVKD. J lost 6 bases, V lost 10 bases, and 5 bases had no gene match. CDR3 size: 13 residues.

This chain connects TRBV3-1 (or the pseudogene TRBV3-2) to TRBJ1-1; 7 nucleotides match TRBD1. The CDR3 runs 13 residues. Per the germline V gene, CDR1 is LGHDT and CDR2 is YNNKEL (reference sequence). V trimming: 2 bases; J trimming: 6 bases; junction bases outside the gene matches: 3. The CDR3 nucleotides read TGTGCCAGCAGCCAAAAAGGACAGGCTGAAGCTTTCTTT. It codes for CASSQKGQAEAFF.

This chain uses TRBV6-5 with TRBJ1-2, with a possible D match to TRBD1 (5 bases). Trimming shortened V by 8 bases and J by 3 bases, and 19 bases separated the two germline ends. CDR3 size: 15 residues. In germline, CDR1 is MNHEY, CDR2 SVGAGI. In DNA form, the CDR3 reads TGTGCCAGCGGGGTGGGACGGAACTTGGACTATGGCTACACCTTC. This translates into CASGVGRNLDYGYTF.

This chain uses TRBV2 with TRBJ1-1; D gene unclear. The CDR3 length is 13 residues. Germline lookup yields CDR1 SNHLY and CDR2 FYNNEI. Trimming stripped 8 bases from V and 0 bases from J, with 10 bases between. CDR3 region: CASREEMNTEAFF. The CDR3 DNA follows: TGTGCCAGCCGGGAAGAAATGAACACTGAAGCTTTCTTT.

The chain uses TRBV27 and TRBJ1-2, with D unclear. The germline V gene encodes CDR1 MNHEY and CDR2 SMNVEV (reference sequence). Trimming took 6 bases from V and 6 from J, leaving 17 bases between them. The CDR3 loop spans 14 amino acids. The CDR3 sequence is CASRDPGVKDGYTF. CDR3 bases: TGTGCCAGCAGAGATCCGGGAGTCAAAGATGGCTACACCTTC.